This TCR beta chain was identified during a study of shared clonotypes between healthy human individuals. J lost 1 base, V lost 2 bases, and 5 bases had no gene match. Germline V gene sequence: CDR1 KGHSH, CDR2 LQKENI. The CDR3 contains 16 residues. Sequencing used immunoSEQ multiplex PCR; TCRdb keeps in-frame clones, though not all of them. The profile shows roughly 2.2 million clones, about 92% of them singletons. The V and J genes are TRBV18 and TRBJ1-1; 9 nucleotides match TRBD1. Specimen: naive CD4+ T cells from PBMCs. Subset indicated: CD45RA+ positively selected. The TCR originated in a man between 18 and 29 years old in good health. Some clones in this sample may be carry-over from other donors' samples. The CDR3, as DNA: TGTGCCAGCTCACCAGCGAACAGGGGGCGGAACACTGAAGCTTTCTTT. It specifies CASSPANRGRNTEAFF.